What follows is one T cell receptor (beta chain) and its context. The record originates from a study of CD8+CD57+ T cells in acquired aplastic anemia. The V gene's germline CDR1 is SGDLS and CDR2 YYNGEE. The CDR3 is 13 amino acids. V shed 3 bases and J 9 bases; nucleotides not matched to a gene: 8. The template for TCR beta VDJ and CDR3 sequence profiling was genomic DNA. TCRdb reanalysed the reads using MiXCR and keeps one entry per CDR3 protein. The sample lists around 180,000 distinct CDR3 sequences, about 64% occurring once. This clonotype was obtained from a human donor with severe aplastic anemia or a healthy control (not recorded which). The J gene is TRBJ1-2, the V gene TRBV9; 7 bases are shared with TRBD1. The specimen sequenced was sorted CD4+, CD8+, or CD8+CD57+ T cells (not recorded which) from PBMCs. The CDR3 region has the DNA TGTGCCAGCAGCGGACAGGGACTATGGAGCTACACCTTC. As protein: CASSGQGLWSYTF. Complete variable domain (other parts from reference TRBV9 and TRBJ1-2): DSGVTQTPKHLITATGQRVTLRCSPRSGDLSVYWYQQSLDQGLQFLIQYYNGEERAKGNILERFSAQQFPDLHSELNLSSLELGDSALYFCASSGQGLWSYTFGSGTRLTVV.